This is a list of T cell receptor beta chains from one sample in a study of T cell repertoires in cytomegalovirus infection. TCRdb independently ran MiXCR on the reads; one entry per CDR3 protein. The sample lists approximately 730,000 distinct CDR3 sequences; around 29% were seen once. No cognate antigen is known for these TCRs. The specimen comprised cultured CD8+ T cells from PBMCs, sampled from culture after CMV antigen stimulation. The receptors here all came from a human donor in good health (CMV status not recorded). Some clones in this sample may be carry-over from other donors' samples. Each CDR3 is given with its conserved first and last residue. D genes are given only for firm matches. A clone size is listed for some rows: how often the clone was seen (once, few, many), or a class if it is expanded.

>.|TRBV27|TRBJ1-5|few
TGTGCCAGCAGTGGGGTTCAGAAGAATCAGCCCCAGCATTTT
CASSGVQKNQPQHF
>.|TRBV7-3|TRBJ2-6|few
TGTGCCAGCAGTTTCAGGGATTCCCATCGGGCCAACGTCCTGACTTTC
CASSFRDSHRANVLTF
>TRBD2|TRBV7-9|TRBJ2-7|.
TGTGCCAGCAGCCTTGGGCCAGCGGGGGATCCATACGAGCAGTACTTC
CASSLGPAGDPYEQYF
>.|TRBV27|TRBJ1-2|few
TGTGCCAGCAGTTATACAGAATTTCCCTATGGCTACACCTTC
CASSYTEFPYGYTF
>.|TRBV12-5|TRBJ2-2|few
TGTGCTAGTGGTTTGGTACTCGACGGGGGCATGCCCCGTCAGAACACCGGGGAGCTGTTTTTT
CASGLVLDGGMPRQNTGELFF
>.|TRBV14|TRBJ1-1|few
TGTGCCAGCAGCCAAGTTGGTATAGGGGTAAAGACTGAAGCTTTCTTT
CASSQVGIGVKTEAFF
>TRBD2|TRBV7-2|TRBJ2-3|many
TGTGCCAGCAGCGGTAGCGGGGGGGCGGGAGATACGCAGTATTTT
CASSGSGGAGDTQYF
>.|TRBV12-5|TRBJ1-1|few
TGTGCTAGTGAATGGAACAAGAGGGACACTGAAGCTTTCTTT
CASEWNKRDTEAFF
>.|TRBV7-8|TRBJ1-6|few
TGTGCCAGCAGCTATATTGGAGAAGCCAATTCACCCCTCCACTTT
CASSYIGEANSPLHF
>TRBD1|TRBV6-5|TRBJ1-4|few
TGTGCCAGCCTAGGGGGCTGGAATGAAAAACTGTTTTTT
CASLGGWNEKLFF
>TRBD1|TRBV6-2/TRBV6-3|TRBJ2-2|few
TGTGCCAGCAGACTCCGACAGGGGTACACCGGGGAGCTGTTTTTT
CASRLRQGYTGELFF
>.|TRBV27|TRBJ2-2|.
TGTGCCAGCAGTCTTACAGGGCAGAGGGACACCGGGGAGCTGTTTTTT
CASSLTGQRDTGELFF
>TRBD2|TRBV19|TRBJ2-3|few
TGTGCCAGTAGTACTAGCGGGGGCCAAACAGATACGCAGTATTTT
CASSTSGGQTDTQYF
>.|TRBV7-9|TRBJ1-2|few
TGTGCCAGCAGCCCGGGGGGGGCCGGCTACACCTTC
CASSPGGAGYTF
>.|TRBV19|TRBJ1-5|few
TGTGCCAGTAGCTTCACAGGGCCTCAGCCCCAGCATTTT
CASSFTGPQPQHF
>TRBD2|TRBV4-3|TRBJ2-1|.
TGCGCCAGCAGTTGGGTAGCGGGTGGTTACAATGAGCAGTTCTTC
CASSWVAGGYNEQFF
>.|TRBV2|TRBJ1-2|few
TGTGCCATCGCGATTCTAGCGCGACAGGTCGACGGGGGCTACACCTTC
CAIAILARQVDGGYTF
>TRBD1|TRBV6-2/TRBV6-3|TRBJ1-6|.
TGTGCCAGCAGTTCCGACAGGGGGGAGCCCCTCCACTTT
CASSSDRGEPLHF
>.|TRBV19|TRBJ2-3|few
TGTGCCAGTAGCTTAGGCGTGGCTCAATCTACCACAGATACGCAGTATTTT
CASSLGVAQSTTDTQYF
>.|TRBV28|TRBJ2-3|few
TGTGCCAGCAGTTCCGGGTTGGAAAGAATCCAGACAGATACGCAGTATTTT
CASSSGLERIQTDTQYF
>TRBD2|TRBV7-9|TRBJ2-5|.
TGTGCCAGCAGGACTAGCGGAGACCAAGAGACCCAGTACTTC
CASRTSGDQETQYF
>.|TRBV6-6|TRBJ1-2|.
TGTGCCAGCAGTTACGAGGACCCCTATGGCTACACCTTC
CASSYEDPYGYTF
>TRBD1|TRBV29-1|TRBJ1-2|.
TGCAGCGTTGAGGACCGGGACAGGGGGCTTGTTTCCTATGGCTACACCTTC
CSVEDRDRGLVSYGYTF
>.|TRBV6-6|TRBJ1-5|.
TGTGCCAGCATTTCCGGTAATCAGCCCCAGCATTTT
CASISGNQPQHF
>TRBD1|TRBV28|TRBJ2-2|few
TGTGCCAGCAGCACTCCCAGGGGGCCCGGGGAGCTGTTTTTT
CASSTPRGPGELFF
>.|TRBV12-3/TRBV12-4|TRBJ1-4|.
TGTGCCAGCAGCGATGGGGTCACTAATGAAAAACTGTTTTTT
CASSDGVTNEKLFF
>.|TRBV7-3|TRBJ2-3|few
TGTGCCAGCAGCCTGGGGGACCTACCAGATACGCAGTATTTT
CASSLGDLPDTQYF
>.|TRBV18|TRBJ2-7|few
TGTGCCAGCTACCGGGGAGACAGACCTCACGAGCAGTACTTC
CASYRGDRPHEQYF
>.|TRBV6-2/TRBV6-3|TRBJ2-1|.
TGTGCCAGCAGTAGAGGGGCGGTGGGCAATGAGCAGTTCTTC
CASSRGAVGNEQFF
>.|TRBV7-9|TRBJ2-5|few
TGTGCCAGCAGCACCTACGACAGGGAGACCCAGTACTTC
CASSTYDRETQYF
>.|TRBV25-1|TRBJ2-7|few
TGTGCCAGCAGTGAACTTGGGACGGGGGAGCAGTACTTC
CASSELGTGEQYF
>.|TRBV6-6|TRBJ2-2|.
TGTGCCAGCATCCCCGCGAACACCGGGGAGCTGTTTTTT
CASIPANTGELFF
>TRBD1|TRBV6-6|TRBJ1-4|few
TGTGCCAGCAGTTGGGACAGGGCAACTAATGAAAAACTGTTTTTT
CASSWDRATNEKLFF
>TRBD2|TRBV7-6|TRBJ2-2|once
TGTGCCAGCAGCCTTGAGGGAGCGGGGGCCTACACCGGGGAGCTGTTTTTT
CASSLEGAGAYTGELFF